A single sample is the source of the 14 T cell receptor beta chains below, sequenced in a study of T-cell reconstitution after alpha-beta-depleted transplantation in children. Preparation of the TCRbeta library involved a method that used unique molecular identifiers. TCRdb processed the PCR reads anew with MiXCR; each CDR3 protein has one entry. The data hold about 610,000 distinct CDR3 sequences, with roughly a tenth observed a single time. Sequencing used PBMCs from the stem cell graft donor, obtained from the stem cell graft. The receptors were gathered from a human donor who donated a stem cell graft to a child with acute myeloid leukemia.

The chain uses TRBV30 and TRBJ1-1; D is unresolved. This CDR3 region has 11 residues. Germline CDR1 reads GTSNPN; CDR2 reads SVGIG (reference sequence). The germline V and J ends were trimmed by 7 bases and 5 bases, with 11 bases remaining between them. CDR3 coding DNA: TGTGCCTTTAACAAGGGTACTGAAGCTTTCTTT. Translation: CAFNKGTEAFF.

The CDR3 bases are TGTGCCAGCAGGGAGCTACAGGGCCTACGCACAGATACGCAGTATTTT. Amino acid sequence: CASRELQGLRTDTQYF. The J gene is TRBJ2-3, the V gene TRBV28; D is possibly TRBD1 (6 bases). Germline V lookup: CDR1 MDHEN, CDR2 SYDVKM. The CDR3 loop spans 16 amino acids. Trimming removed 6 bases at V and 1 base at J, with 17 bases between.

The chain uses TRBV29-1 and TRBJ1-4; 7 nucleotides align to TRBD1. The germline CDR1 and CDR2 sequences are SQVTM and ANQGSEA. This CDR3 has 13 amino acids. Trimming cost V 3 bases and J 6 bases; bases outside gene matches: 4. CDR3 DNA sequence: TGCAGCGTTGATCAGGGGGTGGATGAAAAACTGTTTTTT. Residues: CSVDQGVDEKLFF.

This clonotype was picked up a small number of times. This chain connects TRBV15 to TRBJ2-1, with 14 bases identical to TRBD2. The CDR3 contains 17 residues. V lost 4 bases and J lost 7; bases outside the gene matches: 9. Looked up from germline, CDR1 is LNHNV and CDR2 is YYDKDF (reference sequence). CDR3 DNA: TGTGCCACCAGCACCGGGACTAGCGGGAGCTTGAGAAATGAGCAGTTCTTC. This sequence encodes CATSTGTSGSLRNEQFF. Full variable domain (rest looked up from reference TRBV15 and TRBJ2-1): DAMVIQNPRYQVTQFGKPVTLSCSQTLNHNVMYWYQQKSSQAPKLLFHYYDKDFNNEADTPDNFQSRRPNTSFCFLDIRSPGLGDTAMYLCATSTGTSGSLRNEQFFGPGTRLTVL.

This clonotype was seen repeatedly, ten times or more. The chain is built from TRBV15 and TRBJ2-4, with 7 positions matching TRBD1. The V and J ends lost 1 base and 1 base, in that order; junction bases with no gene match: 10. The CDR3 length is 18 residues. The germline V gene has CDR1 LNHNV and CDR2 YYDKDF (reference sequence). The CDR3, as DNA: TGTGCCACCAGCAGAGGCTCCTCACAGGGGACGGCCAAAAACATTCAGTACTTC. Translation gives CATSRGSSQGTAKNIQYF.

Remarks on this clonotype: A read error is possible here, since a much larger clone lies one base away. The CDR3 DNA reads TGTGCCAGCAGCGTAGACCCACTCAAAATCAGGCGGGATGAGCAGTTATTC. It codes for CASSVDPLKIRRDEQLF. V is TRBV9 and J is TRBJ2-1, with a weak D call TRBD2 (6 bases). The CDR3 extends over 17 amino acids. The V gene's germline CDR1 is SGDLS and CDR2 YYNGEE.

This clonotype appeared a few times. The gene calls are TRBV7-2 and TRBJ2-3, with TRBD2 matching over 10 bases. With 6 bases clipped from V and 7 bases from J, the junction kept 4 bases outside the gene matches. The V gene's germline CDR1 is SGHTA and CDR2 FQGNSA. This CDR3 has 13 residues. The CDR3 region has the DNA TGTGCCAGCAGACTAGCGGGACCGAATACGCAGTATTTT. Protein product: CASRLAGPNTQYF.

This clonotype was seen a handful of times. The gene calls are TRBV28 and TRBJ1-4; 10 nucleotides line up with TRBD1. The V gene's germline CDR1 is MDHEN and CDR2 SYDVKM. Unmatched junction bases numbered 8, after V lost 5 bases and J lost 8 bases. This CDR3 region has 15 residues. In DNA form, the CDR3 reads TGTGCCAGCAGTCCCCGGACAGGGGGTAGGGAAAAACTGTTTTTT. It specifies CASSPRTGGREKLFF.

The chain employs TRBV28 and TRBJ2-4; no clear D gene. CDR3 length: 15 amino acids. With 1 base removed from V and 0 bases from J, the gap between germline ends came to 7 bases. Looked up from germline, CDR1 is MDHEN and CDR2 is SYDVKM. The CDR3 here is CASSLFGGAKNIQYF. CDR3 in DNA: TGTGCCAGCAGTTTATTCGGCGGAGCCAAAAACATTCAGTACTTC.

This clonotype was counted ten times or more. V usage is TRBV10-3 and J usage is TRBJ1-1; D remains ambiguous. V was trimmed by 2 bases and J by 1 base, leaving 11 bases between them. The CDR3 sequence is 15 residues long. Germline CDR1 reads ENHRY; CDR2 reads SYGVKD. For the CDR3, the DNA is TGTGCCATCAGTGAGGGAACTGGGAGGAACACTGAAGCTTTCTTT. Translating it yields CAISEGTGRNTEAFF.

The chain has TRBV30 and TRBJ1-1, with D possibly TRBD1 on 6 matching bases. The CDR3 consists of 13 residues. Trimming took 8 bases from V and 1 from J, leaving 14 bases between them. In germline, CDR1 is GTSNPN, CDR2 SVGIG (reference sequence). The CDR3 region is CAQGSKGNTEAFF. CDR3 sequence (DNA): TGTGCCCAGGGGTCGAAAGGGAACACTGAAGCTTTCTTT.

The rearrangement joins TRBV29-1 to TRBJ1-5; D remains ambiguous. Germline CDR1 reads SQVTM; CDR2 reads ANQGSEA. The V gene lost 5 bases and the J gene lost 2 bases, with 10 bases spanning the gap. The CDR3 has 13 amino acids. The chain's CDR3 is CSVSQEGNQPQHF. DNA of the CDR3: TGCAGCGTTAGCCAGGAGGGCAATCAGCCCCAGCATTTT.

The table lists this clonotype with a few counts. The chain links TRBV20-1 to TRBJ2-3; TRBD2 matches 10 bases. V was clipped by 3 bases and J by 6 bases; unmatched bases: 9. The germline CDR1 and CDR2 sequences are DFQATT and SNEGSKA (reference sequence). The CDR3 consists of 15 residues. CDR3 protein: CSAREAGGPWDTQYF. CDR3 DNA: TGCAGTGCTAGGGAAGCGGGAGGGCCGTGGGATACGCAGTATTTT.

The J gene is TRBJ1-5, the V gene TRBV28; weak D call: TRBD1 (5 bases). This CDR3 is 17 amino acids long. The V and J ends lost 4 bases and 4 bases respectively, with 20 bases between them. Germline CDR1 reads MDHEN; CDR2 reads SYDVKM. The DNA of the CDR3 is TGTGCCAGCAGTTCCCTTTGGCAGGGAGGAAGAAATCAGCCCCAGCATTTT. Protein sequence: CASSSLWQGGRNQPQHF.